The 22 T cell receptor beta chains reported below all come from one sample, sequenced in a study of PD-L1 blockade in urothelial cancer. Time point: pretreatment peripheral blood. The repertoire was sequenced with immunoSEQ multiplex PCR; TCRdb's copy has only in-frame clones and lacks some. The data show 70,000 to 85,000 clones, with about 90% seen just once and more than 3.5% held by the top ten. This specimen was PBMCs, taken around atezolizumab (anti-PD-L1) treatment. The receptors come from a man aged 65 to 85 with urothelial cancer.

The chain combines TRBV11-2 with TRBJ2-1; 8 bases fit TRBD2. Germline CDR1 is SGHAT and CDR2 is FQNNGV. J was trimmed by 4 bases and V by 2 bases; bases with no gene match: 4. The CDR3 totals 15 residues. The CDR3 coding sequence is TGTGCCAGCAGCTTATCGGGAGGGCATTACAATGAGCAGTTCTTC. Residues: CASSLSGGHYNEQFF.

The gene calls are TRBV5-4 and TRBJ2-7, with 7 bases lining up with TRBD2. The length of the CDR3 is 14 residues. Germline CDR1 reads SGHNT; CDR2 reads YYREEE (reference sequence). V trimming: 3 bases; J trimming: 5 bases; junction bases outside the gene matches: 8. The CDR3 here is CASSSGLVGDEQYF. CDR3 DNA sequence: TGTGCCAGCAGCTCCGGACTAGTCGGCGACGAGCAGTACTTC.

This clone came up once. CDR3 DNA: TGTGCCAACATAGGGACAACCTCCTACGAGCAGTACTTC. Amino acid sequence: CANIGTTSYEQYF. V and J are TRBV2 and TRBJ2-7; weak D call: TRBD1 (6 bases). The CDR3 length is 13 residues. CDR1 is SNHLY, CDR2 FYNNEI, per germline. Trimming left V 10 bases short and J 0 bases short, with 13 bases between.

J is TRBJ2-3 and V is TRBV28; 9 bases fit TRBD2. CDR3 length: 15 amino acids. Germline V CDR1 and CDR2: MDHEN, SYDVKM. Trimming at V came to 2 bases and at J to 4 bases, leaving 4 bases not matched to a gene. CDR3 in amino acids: CASSLGSGSADTQYF. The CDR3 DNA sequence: TGTGCCAGCAGTTTAGGTAGCGGGAGTGCAGATACGCAGTATTTT. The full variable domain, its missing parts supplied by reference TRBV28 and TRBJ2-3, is DVKVTQSSRYLVKRTGEKVFLECVQDMDHENMFWYRQDPGLGLRLIYFSYDVKMKEKGDIPEGYSVSREKKERFSLILESASTNQTSMYLCASSLGSGSADTQYFGPGTRLTVL.

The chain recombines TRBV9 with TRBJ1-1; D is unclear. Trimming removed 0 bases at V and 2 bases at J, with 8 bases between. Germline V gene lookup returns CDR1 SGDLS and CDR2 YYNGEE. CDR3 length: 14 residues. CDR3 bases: TGTGCCAGCAGCGTAGGACTGATAAACACTGAAGCTTTCTTT. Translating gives CASSVGLINTEAFF.

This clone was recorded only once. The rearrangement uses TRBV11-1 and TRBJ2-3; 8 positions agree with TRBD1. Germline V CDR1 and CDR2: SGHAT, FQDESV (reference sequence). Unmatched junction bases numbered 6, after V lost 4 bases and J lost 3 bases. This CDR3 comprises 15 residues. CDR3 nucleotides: TGTGCCAGCAGCTCCGACAGGGGCTATACAGATACGCAGTATTTT. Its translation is CASSSDRGYTDTQYF.

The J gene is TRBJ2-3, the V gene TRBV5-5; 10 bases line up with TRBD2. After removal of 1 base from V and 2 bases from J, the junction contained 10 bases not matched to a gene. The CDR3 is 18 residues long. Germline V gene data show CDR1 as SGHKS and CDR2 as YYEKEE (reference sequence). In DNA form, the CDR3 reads TGTGCCAGCAGCTTGCACCCATCTAGCGGGAGTTTCACAGATACGCAGTATTTT. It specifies CASSLHPSSGSFTDTQYF. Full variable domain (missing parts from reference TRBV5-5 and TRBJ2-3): DAGVTQSPTHLIKTRGQQVTLRCSPISGHKSVSWYQQVLGQGPQFIFQYYEKEERGRGNFPDRFSARQFPNYSSELNVNALLLGDSALYLCASSLHPSSGSFTDTQYFGPGTRLTVL.

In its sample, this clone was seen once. CDR3 sequence (DNA): TGTGCCAGCAGTTTACGTAGGGGAAACTCTGAAGCTTTCTTT. It is translated as CASSLRRGNSEAFF. The rearrangement links TRBV28 to TRBJ1-1, with a weak D call TRBD1 (5 bases). Germline CDR1 reads MDHEN; CDR2 reads SYDVKM. The CDR3 runs to 14 residues. V was shortened by 2 bases and J by 6 bases, with 13 bases between the two germline ends.

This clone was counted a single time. Here the CDR3 DNA reads TGCGCCAGCAGCTTGGCCAGGGCCGACAATCGGGGCTACACCTTC. Its protein product is CASSLARADNRGYTF. This rearrangement joins TRBV5-1 to TRBJ1-2; possibly TRBD1 for D (5 bases). The length of the CDR3 is 15 residues. Trimming left V 0 bases short and J 8 bases short, with 17 bases between. Per the germline V gene, CDR1 is SGHRS and CDR2 is YFSETQ.

CDR3 sequence (DNA): TGTGCCAGCAGCTCCACGACAGGGGGTCCCACTGAAGCTTTCTTT. This gives the protein CASSSTTGGPTEAFF. This chain joins TRBV7-9 and TRBJ1-1; TRBD1 matches at 9 bases. V trimming: 4 bases; J trimming: 4 bases; junction bases outside the gene matches: 7. CDR1 and CDR2 from the germline V gene are SEHNR and FQNEAQ (reference sequence). The CDR3 totals 15 residues.

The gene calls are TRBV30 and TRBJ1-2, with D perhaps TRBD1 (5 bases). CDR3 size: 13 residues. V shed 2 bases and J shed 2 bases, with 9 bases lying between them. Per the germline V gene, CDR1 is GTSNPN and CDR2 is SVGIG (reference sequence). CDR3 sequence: CAWSPGRNYGYTF. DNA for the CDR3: TGTGCCTGGAGTCCAGGGCGGAACTATGGCTACACCTTC.

CDR3 bases: TGCGCCAGCAGCTACCGGGACAGGGGGCCATATGGCTACACCTTC. The encoded protein is CASSYRDRGPYGYTF. The rearrangement joins TRBV5-1 to TRBJ1-2; TRBD1 matches at 12 bases. Germline V gene data show CDR1 as SGHRS and CDR2 as YFSETQ. CDR3 size: 15 residues. Unmatched junction bases numbered 5, after V lost 3 bases and J lost 5 bases. Full variable domain (remainder filled in from reference TRBV5-1 and TRBJ1-2): KAGVTQTPRYLIKTRGQQVTLSCSPISGHRSVSWYQQTPGQGLQFLFEYFSETQRNKGNFPGRFSGRQFSNSRSEMNVSTLELGDSALYLCASSYRDRGPYGYTFGSGTRLTVV.

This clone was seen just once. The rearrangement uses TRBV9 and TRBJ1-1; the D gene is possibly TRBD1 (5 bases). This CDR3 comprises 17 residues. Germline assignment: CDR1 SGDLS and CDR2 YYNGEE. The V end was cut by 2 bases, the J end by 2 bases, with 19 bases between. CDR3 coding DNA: TGTGCCAGCAGCGTGGACCCCACGGGGGGGATCAACACTGAAGCTTTCTTT. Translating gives CASSVDPTGGINTEAFF.

CDR3 sequence: CAIRKFGTGGDTEAFF. CDR3 bases: TGTGCCATCAGGAAATTCGGGACAGGGGGGGACACTGAAGCTTTCTTT. The gene calls are TRBV10-3 and TRBJ1-1, with TRBD1 identical over 11 bases. This CDR3 contains 16 residues. The V and J ends lost 6 bases and 3 bases, in that order; junction bases with no gene match: 9. Per the germline V gene, CDR1 is ENHRY and CDR2 is SYGVKD.

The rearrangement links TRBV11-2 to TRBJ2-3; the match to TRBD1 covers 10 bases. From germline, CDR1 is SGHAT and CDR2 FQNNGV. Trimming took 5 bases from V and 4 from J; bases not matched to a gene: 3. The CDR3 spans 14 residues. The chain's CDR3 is CASSLGQGADTQYF. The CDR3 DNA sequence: TGTGCCAGCAGCCTAGGACAGGGGGCAGATACGCAGTATTTT.

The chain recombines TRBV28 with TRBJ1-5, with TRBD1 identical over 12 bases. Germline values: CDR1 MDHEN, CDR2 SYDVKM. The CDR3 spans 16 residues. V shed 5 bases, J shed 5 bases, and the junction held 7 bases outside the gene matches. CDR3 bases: TGTGCCAGCAGTGCTACCGGGACAGGGGGCTATCAGCCCCAGCATTTT. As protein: CASSATGTGGYQPQHF.

The CDR3 protein is CASSLTGQGEDTIYF. In nucleotides, the CDR3 is TGTGCCAGCAGCTTAACGGGACAGGGGGAGGACACCATATATTTT. This rearrangement joins TRBV13 to TRBJ1-3, with TRBD1 identical over 11 bases. Unmatched junction bases numbered 5, after V lost 2 bases and J lost 8 bases. The CDR3 covers 15 residues. Germline CDR1 PRHDT, CDR2 FYEKMQ (reference sequence).

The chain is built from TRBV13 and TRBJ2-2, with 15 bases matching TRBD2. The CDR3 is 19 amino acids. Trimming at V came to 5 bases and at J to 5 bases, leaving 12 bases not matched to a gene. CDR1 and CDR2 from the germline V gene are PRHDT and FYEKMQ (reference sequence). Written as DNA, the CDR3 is TGTGCCAGCAGCCCCGGACTAGCGGGAGGGCCGCGTAGGACCGGGGAGCTGTTTTTT. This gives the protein CASSPGLAGGPRRTGELFF. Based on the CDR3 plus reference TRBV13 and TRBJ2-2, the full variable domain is AAGVIQSPRHLIKEKRETATLKCYPIPRHDTVYWYQQGPGQDPQFLISFYEKMQSDKGSIPDRFSAQQFSDYHSELNMSSLELGDSALYFCASSPGLAGGPRRTGELFFGEGSRLTVL.

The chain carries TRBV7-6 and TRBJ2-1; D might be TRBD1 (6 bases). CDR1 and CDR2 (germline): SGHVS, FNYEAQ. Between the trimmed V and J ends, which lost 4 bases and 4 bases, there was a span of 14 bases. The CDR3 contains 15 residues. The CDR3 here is CASSSRDIDYNEQFF. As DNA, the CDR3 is TGTGCCAGCAGCTCCCGGGACATTGATTACAATGAGCAGTTCTTC. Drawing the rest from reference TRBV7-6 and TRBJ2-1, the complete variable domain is GAGVSQSPRYKVTKRGQDVALRCDPISGHVSLYWYRQALGQGPEFLTYFNYEAQQDKSGLPNDRFSAERPEGSISTLTIQRTEQRDSAMYRCASSSRDIDYNEQFFGPGTRLTVL.

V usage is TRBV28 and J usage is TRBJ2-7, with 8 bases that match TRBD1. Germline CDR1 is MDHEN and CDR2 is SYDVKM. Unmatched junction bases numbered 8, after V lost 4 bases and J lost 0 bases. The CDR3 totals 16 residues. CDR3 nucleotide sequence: TGTGCCAGCAGTTCAACAGGACAGGGATACTCCTACGAGCAGTACTTC. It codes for CASSSTGQGYSYEQYF.

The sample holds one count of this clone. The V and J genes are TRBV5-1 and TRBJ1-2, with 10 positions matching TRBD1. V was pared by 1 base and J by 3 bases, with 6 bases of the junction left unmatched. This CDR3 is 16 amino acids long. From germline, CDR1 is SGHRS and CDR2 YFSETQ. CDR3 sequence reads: CASSLTSGTGDYGYTF. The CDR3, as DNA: TGCGCCAGCAGCTTGACCTCCGGGACAGGGGACTATGGCTACACCTTC.

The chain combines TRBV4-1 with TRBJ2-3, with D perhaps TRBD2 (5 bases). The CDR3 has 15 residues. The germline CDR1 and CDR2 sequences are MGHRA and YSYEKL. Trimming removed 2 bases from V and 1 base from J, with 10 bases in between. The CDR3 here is CASSQSGYGTDTQYF. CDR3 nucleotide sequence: TGCGCCAGCAGCCAATCGGGGTATGGCACAGATACGCAGTATTTT.